The entry below gives a single T cell receptor (beta chain) sequence along with its context. Deletions cut 5 bases from V and 2 bases from J, with 10 bases between. The CDR3 is 13 amino acids. Germline V gives CDR1 SGHRS, CDR2 YFSETQ. Original processing methods: Amplification from reference gene primers served as the basis for estimated nucleated cell counts. TCRdb's copy holds only in-frame clones and misses some; the assay was immunoSEQ multiplex PCR. From that table come the V and J calls and clone size; the DNA was used to work out D and trimming. This sample carries roughly 93,000 clones, over 70% of them seen once, and the ten largest clones take roughly a tenth. This sample is part of a study of blood T cell repertoires in COVID-19. Study summary: Sources were T cells, B-cell-depleted T cells, or PBMCs; the material itself was cDNA or gDNA.

The V and J genes are TRBV5-1 and TRBJ1-2, with D tentatively TRBD1 (6 bases). Sample: peripheral blood. The TCR comes from an elderly woman with acute or convalescent COVID-19. The CDR3 nucleotides read TGCGCCAGCAGAGAGGGGGGGAACTATGGCTACACCTTC. Translation gives CASREGGNYGYTF.